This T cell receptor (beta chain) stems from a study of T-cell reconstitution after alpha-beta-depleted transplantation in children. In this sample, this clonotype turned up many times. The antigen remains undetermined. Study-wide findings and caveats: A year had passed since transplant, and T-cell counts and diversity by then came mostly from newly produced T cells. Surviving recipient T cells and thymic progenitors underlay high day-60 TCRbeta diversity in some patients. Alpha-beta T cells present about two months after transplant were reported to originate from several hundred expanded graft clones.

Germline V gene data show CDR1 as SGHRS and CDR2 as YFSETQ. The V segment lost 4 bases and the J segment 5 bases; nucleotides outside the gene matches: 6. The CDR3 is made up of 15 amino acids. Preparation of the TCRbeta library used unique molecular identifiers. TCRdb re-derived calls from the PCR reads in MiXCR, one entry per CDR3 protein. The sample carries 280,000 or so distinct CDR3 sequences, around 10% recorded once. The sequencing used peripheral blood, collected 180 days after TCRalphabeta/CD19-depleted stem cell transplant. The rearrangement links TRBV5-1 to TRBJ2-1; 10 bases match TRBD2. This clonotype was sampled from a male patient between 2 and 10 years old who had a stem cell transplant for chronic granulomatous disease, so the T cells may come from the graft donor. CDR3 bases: TGCGCCAGCAGCCCAGGACTAGCGGTAGACAATGAGCAGTTCTTC. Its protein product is CASSPGLAVDNEQFF.